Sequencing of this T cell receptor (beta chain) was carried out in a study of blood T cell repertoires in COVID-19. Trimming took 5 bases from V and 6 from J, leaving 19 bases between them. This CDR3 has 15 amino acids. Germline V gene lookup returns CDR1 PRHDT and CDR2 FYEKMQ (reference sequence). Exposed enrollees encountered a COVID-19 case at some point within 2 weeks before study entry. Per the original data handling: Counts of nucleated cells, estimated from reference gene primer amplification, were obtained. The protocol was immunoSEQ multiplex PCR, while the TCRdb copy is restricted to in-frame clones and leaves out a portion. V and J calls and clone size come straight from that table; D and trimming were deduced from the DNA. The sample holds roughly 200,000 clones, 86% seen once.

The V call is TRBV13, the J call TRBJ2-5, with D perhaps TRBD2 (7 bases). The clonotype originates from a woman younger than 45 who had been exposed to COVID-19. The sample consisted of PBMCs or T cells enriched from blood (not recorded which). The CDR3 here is CASSLAVRGAKTQYF. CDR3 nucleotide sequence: TGTGCCAGCAGCCTCGCCGTACGGGGGGCGAAGACCCAGTACTTC.